This T cell receptor beta chain was captured by sequencing in a study of beta chain features in type 1 diabetes. Points from the study as a whole: Researchers reported that naive, central memory and Treg TCRB repertoires appeared more similar in patients than in healthy donors. Moderate but significant shortening of TCRB CDR3s was recorded in all four CD4+ subsets from Type 1 diabetes patients. Any PCR bias toward short templates would affect both groups alike.

Only a few counts were recorded for this clone. Its cognate antigen is unknown. The study reverse transcribed the entire isolated RNA, so it sequenced expressed TCRB transcripts. Some clones are missing from TCRdb's copy, which holds only in-frame ones; the method was immunoSEQ multiplex PCR. The sample carries 300,000 to 450,000 clones, 8% to 10% recorded once. CD45RO/CCR7/CD25/CD127/CD95/CD27 sorting isolated CD4+ naive, central memory, regulatory and stem cell-like memory cells. Deletions cut 3 bases from V and 1 base from J, with 8 bases between. The CDR3 has 14 residues. Germline CDR1 and CDR2: MNHEY and SMNVEV (reference sequence).

The chain combines TRBV27 with TRBJ2-3; D gene ambiguous. The sequence was obtained from a man aged 25-40 years with type 1 diabetes. The specimen sequenced was central memory CD4+ T cells from blood. The CDR3 DNA reads as TGTGCCAGCAGTTTTGGGATTGGCACAGATACGCAGTATTTT. Protein: CASSFGIGTDTQYF.